The 11 T cell receptor beta chains below all came from one sample that was sequenced in a study of T cell changes during pregnancy in multiple sclerosis. TCRdb keeps only in-frame clones here, not all; method: immunoSEQ multiplex PCR. Of roughly 57,000 clones in the sample, roughly 90% were seen once. The source was CD4+ T cells from peripheral blood mononuclear cells, collected after pregnancy. The source is a female donor with multiple sclerosis, enrolled in a pregnancy study.

A single count supports this clone. The CDR3 DNA reads as TGCAGCGTTCAAGGTACAGACCTAAATTCCAATCAGCCCCAGCATTTT. Translating gives CSVQGTDLNSNQPQHF. The rearrangement joins TRBV29-1 to TRBJ1-5; unclear D gene. The V end was cut by 5 bases, the J end by 3 bases, with 20 bases between. This CDR3 region has 16 residues. Germline CDR1 is SQVTM and CDR2 is ANQGSEA.

This clone was counted a single time. The J gene is TRBJ2-1, the V gene TRBV7-6, with 9 bases aligning to TRBD2. This CDR3 spans 18 amino acids. V shed 5 bases, J shed 0 bases, and the junction held 11 bases outside the gene matches. Germline CDR1 and CDR2: SGHVS and FNYEAQ. The CDR3 nucleotides are TGTGCCAGCAGCCGAAAAGGGCTAGCGGGAAGCTCCTACAATGAGCAGTTCTTC. This sequence encodes CASSRKGLAGSSYNEQFF.

V gene TRBV25-1 combines with J gene TRBJ1-5, with D perhaps TRBD1 (6 bases). There are 17 residues in the CDR3. Germline-derived CDR1 and CDR2 are MGHDK and SYGVNS. V lost 2 bases and J 0 bases, leaving 14 bases between the germline ends. The CDR3 nucleotides are TGTGCCAGCAGTGAAGGGGGCACCCAATATAGCAATCAGCCCCAGCATTTT. Protein product: CASSEGGTQYSNQPQHF.

As to this clone: Lacking the conserved final phenylalanine or tryptophan, this CDR3 likely reflects a read error. The DNA is left out, because the CDR3 cannot be placed on it with certainty; the CDR3 is given as TCRdb lists it. The genes are TRBV18 and TRBJ1-1. The CDR3 length equals 14 residues, ends included. CDR1 KGHSH and CDR2 LQKENI come from the germline V gene. The CDR3 sequence: CASSPQRATGGTPL.

The CDR3 reads CASSIQGAYGYTF. In nucleotides, the CDR3 is TGTGCCAGTAGTATCCAGGGGGCCTATGGCTACACCTTC. V usage is TRBV19 and J usage is TRBJ1-2, with 8 bases lining up with TRBD1. The CDR3 contains 13 residues. CDR1 is LNHDA, CDR2 SQIVND, per germline (reference sequence). V trimming: 3 bases; J trimming: 4 bases; junction bases outside the gene matches: 1.

The J gene is TRBJ1-1, the V gene TRBV5-6; perhaps TRBD1 as D (5 bases). Trimming took off 1 base at V and 9 bases at J, with 13 bases between the two ends. From germline, CDR1 is SGHDT and CDR2 YYEEEE. The CDR3 length is 13 residues. The CDR3 DNA reads as TGTGCCAGCAGCTTGTTCAGGGAAGTTCAAGCTTTCTTT. Its protein product is CASSLFREVQAFF. The full variable domain, with the rest looked up from reference TRBV5-6 and TRBJ1-1, is DAGVTQSPTHLIKTRGQQVTLRCSPKSGHDTVSWYQQALGQGPQFIFQYYEEEERQRGNFPDRFSGHQFPNYSSELNVNALLLGDSALYLCASSLFREVQAFFGQGTRLTVV.

The rearrangement uses TRBV6-5 and TRBJ2-7, with TRBD1 matching over 7 bases. With V trimmed by 5 bases and J by 2 bases, 3 bases remained unmatched. Germline V gene lookup returns CDR1 MNHEY and CDR2 SVGAGI. The CDR3 is made up of 13 amino acids. The CDR3 is CASSPGQPYEQYF. The CDR3 DNA reads TGTGCCAGCAGTCCGGGACAGCCCTACGAGCAGTACTTC.

This chain uses TRBV18 with TRBJ2-1; TRBD1 might be the D (5 bases). The CDR3 covers 14 residues. Germline V lookup: CDR1 KGHSH, CDR2 LQKENI. Deletions cut 2 bases from V and 9 bases from J, with 14 bases between. For the CDR3, the DNA is TGTGCCAGCTCACCAATTGGGGTAGACAGTGAGCAGTTCTTC. It specifies CASSPIGVDSEQFF. Filled out from reference TRBV18 and TRBJ2-1, the complete variable domain reads NAGVMQNPRHLVRRRGQEARLRCSPMKGHSHVYWYRQLPEEGLKFMVYLQKENIIDESGMPKERFSAEFPKEGPSILRIQQVVRGDSAAYFCASSPIGVDSEQFFGPGTRLTVL.

The chain carries TRBV7-8 and TRBJ2-7; 13 nucleotides align to TRBD2. This CDR3 is built from 19 residues. Germline CDR1 reads SGHVS; CDR2 reads FQNEAQ. V lost 6 bases, J lost 6 bases, and 20 bases stayed unmatched. The CDR3: CASSSLFRLAGGLASEQYF. Written as DNA, the CDR3 is TGTGCCAGCAGTTCCCTCTTCCGACTAGCGGGGGGCCTTGCCTCCGAGCAGTACTTC. Variable domain in full (rest from reference TRBV7-8 and TRBJ2-7): GAGVSQSPRYKVAKRGQDVALRCDPISGHVSLFWYQQALGQGPEFLTYFQNEAQLDKSGLPSDRFFAERPEGSVSTLKIQRTQQEDSAVYLCASSSLFRLAGGLASEQYFGPGTRLTVT.

CDR3 sequence (DNA): TGTGCCAGCAGCGCACAGGGGGCGACCCTCTATGGCTACACCTTC. Protein: CASSAQGATLYGYTF. The chain uses TRBV9 and TRBJ1-2, with 9 bases fitting TRBD1. J was trimmed by 4 bases and V by 3 bases; bases with no gene match: 7. Germline V gene data show CDR1 as SGDLS and CDR2 as YYNGEE. CDR3 length: 15 residues.

This clone was seen only once. The chain uses TRBV29-1 and TRBJ1-5; possible D gene TRBD1, 5 bases. The CDR3 is 12 amino acids. In germline, CDR1 is SQVTM, CDR2 ANQGSEA. V gave up 7 bases and J gave up 1 base, with 8 bases separating them. Here the CDR3 reads CSAGQSNQPQHF. DNA for the CDR3: TGCAGCGCAGGACAAAGCAATCAGCCCCAGCATTTT.